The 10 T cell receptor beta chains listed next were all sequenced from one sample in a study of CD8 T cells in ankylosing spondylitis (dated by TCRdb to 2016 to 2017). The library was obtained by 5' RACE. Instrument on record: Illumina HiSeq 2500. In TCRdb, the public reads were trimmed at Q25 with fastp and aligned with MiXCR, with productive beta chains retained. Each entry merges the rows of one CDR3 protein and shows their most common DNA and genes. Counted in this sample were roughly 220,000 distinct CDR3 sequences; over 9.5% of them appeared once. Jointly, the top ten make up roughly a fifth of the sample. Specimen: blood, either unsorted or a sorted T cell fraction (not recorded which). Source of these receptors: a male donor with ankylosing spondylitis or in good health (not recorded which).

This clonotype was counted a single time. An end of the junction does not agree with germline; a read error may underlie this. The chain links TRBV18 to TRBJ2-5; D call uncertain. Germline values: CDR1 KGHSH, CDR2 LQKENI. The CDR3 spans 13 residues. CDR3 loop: CASSPSLQESQYF. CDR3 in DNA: TGTGCCAGCTCACCCAGCCTACAAGAGAGCCAGTACTTC.

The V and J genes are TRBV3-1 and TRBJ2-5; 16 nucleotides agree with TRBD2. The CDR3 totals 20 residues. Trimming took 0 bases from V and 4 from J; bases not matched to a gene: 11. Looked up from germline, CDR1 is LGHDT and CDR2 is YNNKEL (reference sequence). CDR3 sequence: CASSQDIDGTSGGEGETQYF. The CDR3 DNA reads TGTGCCAGCAGCCAAGATATAGATGGGACTAGCGGGGGGGAAGGAGAGACCCAGTACTTC.

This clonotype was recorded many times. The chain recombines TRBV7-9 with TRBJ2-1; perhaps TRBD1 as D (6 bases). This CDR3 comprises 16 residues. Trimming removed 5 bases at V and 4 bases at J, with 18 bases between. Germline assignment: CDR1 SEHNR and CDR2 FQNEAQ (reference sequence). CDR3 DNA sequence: TGTGCCAGCAGCATTCCTCATGGGACAACTTACAATGAGCAGTTCTTC. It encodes CASSIPHGTTYNEQFF.

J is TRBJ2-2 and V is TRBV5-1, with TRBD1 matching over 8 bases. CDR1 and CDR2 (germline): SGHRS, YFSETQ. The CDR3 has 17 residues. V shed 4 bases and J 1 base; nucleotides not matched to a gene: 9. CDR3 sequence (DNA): TGCGCCAGCAGCCTTCACAAGGACAGGGTGAACACCGGGGAGCTGTTTTTT. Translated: CASSLHKDRVNTGELFF.

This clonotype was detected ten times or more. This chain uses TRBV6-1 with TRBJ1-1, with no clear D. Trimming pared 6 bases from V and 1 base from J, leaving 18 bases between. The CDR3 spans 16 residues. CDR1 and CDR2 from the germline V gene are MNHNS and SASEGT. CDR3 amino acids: CASSRLRGHPNTEAFF. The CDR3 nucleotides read TGTGCCAGCAGCCGACTCCGCGGGCACCCGAACACTGAAGCTTTCTTT.

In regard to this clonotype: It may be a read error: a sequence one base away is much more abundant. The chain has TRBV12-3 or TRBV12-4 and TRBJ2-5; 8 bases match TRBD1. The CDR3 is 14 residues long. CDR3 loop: CASSPQGVQETLYF. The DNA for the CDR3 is TGTGCCAGCAGTCCACAGGGGGTACAAGAGACCCTGTACTTC.

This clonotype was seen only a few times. CDR3 region: CASSRSGSSPLHF. The CDR3 nucleotides are TGTGCCAGCAGTAGAAGTGGGAGTTCACCCCTCCACTTT. The genes are TRBV12-3 or TRBV12-4 and TRBJ1-6; D call uncertain. This CDR3 has 13 residues. V lost 5 bases and J lost 9, with 11 bases in between.

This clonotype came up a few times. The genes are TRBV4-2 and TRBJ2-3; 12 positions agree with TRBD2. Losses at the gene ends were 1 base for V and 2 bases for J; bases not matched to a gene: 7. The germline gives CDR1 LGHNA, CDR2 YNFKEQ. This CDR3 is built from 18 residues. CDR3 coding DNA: TGTGCCAGCAGCCAAGCTACCGGACTAGCGGGGCTCACAGATACGCAGTATTTT. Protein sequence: CASSQATGLAGLTDTQYF.

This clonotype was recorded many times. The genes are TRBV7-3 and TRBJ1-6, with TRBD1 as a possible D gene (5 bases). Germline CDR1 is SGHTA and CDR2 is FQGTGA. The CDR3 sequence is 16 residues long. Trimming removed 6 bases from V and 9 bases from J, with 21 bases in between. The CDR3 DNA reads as TGTGCCAGCAGGATACCAAGGGACCGCTTTAGTTCACCCCTCCACTTT. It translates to CASRIPRDRFSSPLHF.

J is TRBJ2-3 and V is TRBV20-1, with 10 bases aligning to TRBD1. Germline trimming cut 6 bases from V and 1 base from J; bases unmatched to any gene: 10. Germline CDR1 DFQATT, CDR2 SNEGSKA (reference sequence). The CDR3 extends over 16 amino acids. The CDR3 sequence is CSAPLPGTGGTDTQYF. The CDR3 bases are TGCAGTGCCCCGTTGCCCGGGACAGGGGGCACAGATACGCAGTATTTT.